This is a list of T cell receptor beta chains from one sample in a study of blood T cells in healthy people across ages. MiXCR was run by TCRdb on the 5' RACE reads, yielding one entry per CDR3 protein. The table shows 600,000 or so distinct CDR3 sequences, with less than 35% occurring only once. The sequenced sample was blood. The source of these receptors is a woman of 80 years or more in good health. Both conserved end residues are part of each CDR3. A D gene is named only where the DNA matches it firmly. Not every row has a clone size; where given, it reads once, few, many or a size class.

DNA: TGCAGTGCCAACGGGGCAGTTCAAGAGACCCAGTTCTTC; CDR3: CSANGAVQETQFF; J: TRBJ2-1; V: TRBV20-1; size: .; D: .
DNA: TGCGCCAGCAGCTTGATAGGGCCCTCGGACAATGAGCAGTTCTTC; CDR3: CASSLIGPSDNEQFF; J: TRBJ2-1; V: TRBV5-1; size: many; D: .
DNA: TGTGCCAGCAGCCCCCGGACTAGCGGGGTCTCGGGGGAGCAGTACTTC; CDR3: CASSPRTSGVSGEQYF; J: TRBJ2-7; V: TRBV7-2; size: many; D: TRBD2
DNA: TGTGCCAGCTCACCCCCGGGACAGGGTTTCAACGAGCAGTACTTC; CDR3: CASSPPGQGFNEQYF; J: TRBJ2-7; V: TRBV18; size: many; D: TRBD1
DNA: TGTACCAGCAGCCAAGGTATCAGTTATACGCAGTATTTT; CDR3: CTSSQGISYTQYF; J: TRBJ2-3; V: TRBV14; size: .; D: .
DNA: TGCGCCAGCAGCTTGGCCGTCGGGACTAGCACAGATACGCAGTATTTT; CDR3: CASSLAVGTSTDTQYF; J: TRBJ2-3; V: TRBV5-1; size: .; D: .
DNA: TGTGCCAGCAGTTTATTTGGGAGGCGGGCAGGAGGCAATGAGCAGTTCTTC; CDR3: CASSLFGRRAGGNEQFF; J: TRBJ2-1; V: TRBV28; size: .; D: .
DNA: TGCAGTGGGGGCTCTAACTATGGCTACACCTTC; CDR3: CSGGSNYGYTF; J: TRBJ1-2; V: TRBV29-1; size: many; D: .
DNA: TGTGCCTGGAGTGTAGCAGGGGGTTTCTATGGCTACACCTTC; CDR3: CAWSVAGGFYGYTF; J: TRBJ1-2; V: TRBV30; size: many; D: TRBD1
DNA: TGCAGTGCTAGAGATGGGACAGGGGGTCAGCCCCAGCATTTT; CDR3: CSARDGTGGQPQHF; J: TRBJ1-5; V: TRBV20-1; size: few; D: TRBD1
DNA: TGTGCCAGCAGCCGGATCGGGGCAGGGGGGAGGCAGGAGACCCAGTACTTC; CDR3: CASSRIGAGGRQETQYF; J: TRBJ2-5; V: TRBV11-2; size: many; D: .
DNA: TGTGCCCTCCGGGCAGGGGACAGGGGTGACGAGCAGTACTTC; CDR3: CALRAGDRGDEQYF; J: TRBJ2-7; V: TRBV10-3; size: .; D: TRBD1
DNA: TGTGCCAGCAGCGTAGTCGCAGGGGGCCACACAGATACGCAGTATTTT; CDR3: CASSVVAGGHTDTQYF; J: TRBJ2-3; V: TRBV9; size: many; D: TRBD1
DNA: TGTACCAGCAGCCAAGAAGGGACACGTCTAGCCAAAAACATTCAGTACTTC; CDR3: CTSSQEGTRLAKNIQYF; J: TRBJ2-4; V: TRBV3-1; size: .; D: .
DNA: TGCAGTGCTCCAAAGCGGGAGGCCACAGATACGCAGTATTTT; CDR3: CSAPKREATDTQYF; J: TRBJ2-3; V: TRBV20-1; size: .; D: TRBD2
DNA: TGCGCCAGCAGCCACGGGACTAGCGGTCCTAGCACAGATACGCAGTATTTT; CDR3: CASSHGTSGPSTDTQYF; J: TRBJ2-3; V: TRBV5-1; size: .; D: TRBD2
DNA: TGTGCCAGCAGTCATCACGGGGGTTCCTCCTACGAGCAGTACTTC; CDR3: CASSHHGGSSYEQYF; J: TRBJ2-7; V: TRBV28; size: many; D: .
DNA: TGTGCCAGCAGTTACTCGGCTGGATTCTACGAGCAGTACTTC; CDR3: CASSYSAGFYEQYF; J: TRBJ2-7; V: TRBV6-5; size: many; D: .
DNA: TGCAGTGCGGAAGGGACAGGGGCAAAAAACATTCAGTACTTC; CDR3: CSAEGTGAKNIQYF; J: TRBJ2-4; V: TRBV20-1; size: many; D: TRBD1
DNA: TGTGCCAGCAGCTCCGGCGGTGAGCCCCAGCATTTT; CDR3: CASSSGGEPQHF; J: TRBJ1-5; V: TRBV7-2; size: .; D: .
DNA: TGTGCCAGCAGTTCCCCAGGGCAGGGGGTCTCAACTAATGAAAAACTGTTTTTT; CDR3: CASSSPGQGVSTNEKLFF; J: TRBJ1-4; V: TRBV28; size: .; D: TRBD1
DNA: TGCAGTGCTACCAGACCGGGACTAGCGGTTACCTACAATGAGCAGTTCTTC; CDR3: CSATRPGLAVTYNEQFF; J: TRBJ2-1; V: TRBV20-1; size: many; D: TRBD2
DNA: TGCGCCAGCAGCCAAGGCCTAGCGGGGAGTGAGCAGTTCTTC; CDR3: CASSQGLAGSEQFF; J: TRBJ2-1; V: TRBV4-2; size: large; D: TRBD2
DNA: TGCAGTGCTCTCCCTATTCTAGCGTACCACGAGCAGTACTTC; CDR3: CSALPILAYHEQYF; J: TRBJ2-7; V: TRBV20-1; size: .; D: .
DNA: TGTGCCAGCAGCCAGCCGGGACAGCCGCCCTACAATGAGCAGTACTTC; CDR3: CASSQPGQPPYNEQYF; J: TRBJ2-4; V: TRBV7-2; size: .; D: TRBD1
DNA: TGTGCCAGTAGCCGAACGAACAATGAGCAGTTCTTC; CDR3: CASSRTNNEQFF; J: TRBJ2-1; V: TRBV3-1; size: .; D: .
DNA: TGTGCCATCAGTCCCACGGCACAGGGAAACACCGGGGAGCTGTTTTTT; CDR3: CAISPTAQGNTGELFF; J: TRBJ2-2; V: TRBV10-3; size: .; D: .
DNA: TGTGCCAGCACGACCCGGTTAGAGTCCTACGAGCAGTACTTC; CDR3: CASTTRLESYEQYF; J: TRBJ2-7; V: TRBV2; size: many; D: .
DNA: TGTGCCATCAGTGAAGGTAGCGGGAGGGCCGAGGGGTACATTCAGTACTTC; CDR3: CAISEGSGRAEGYIQYF; J: TRBJ2-4; V: TRBV10-3; size: .; D: TRBD2
DNA: TGTGCCAGCAGCGGTGGGACTAGCTCCTACAATGAGCAGTTCTTC; CDR3: CASSGGTSSYNEQFF; J: TRBJ2-1; V: TRBV28; size: many; D: TRBD2
DNA: TGTGCCAGCAGCCCTGCCGGACAGGGGGCCGAGACCCAGTACTTC; CDR3: CASSPAGQGAETQYF; J: TRBJ2-5; V: TRBV11-2; size: many; D: TRBD1
DNA: TGTGCCAGCAGTTCGGGACTAGCGGGGGGGTATGAGCAGTTCTTC; CDR3: CASSSGLAGGYEQFF; J: TRBJ2-1; V: TRBV6-6; size: many; D: TRBD2
DNA: TGTGCCAGCCTCCGGGACGTCGGTCAGCCCCAGCATTTT; CDR3: CASLRDVGQPQHF; J: TRBJ1-5; V: TRBV2; size: few; D: .
DNA: TGCACCAGCAGTGACGAGCGTCAGCGGCGGGAGCAGTTCTTC; CDR3: CTSSDERQRREQFF; J: TRBJ2-1; V: TRBV10-2; size: .; D: .
DNA: TGCGCCAGCAGCCCCAGGGTTACTAACTATGGCTACACCTTC; CDR3: CASSPRVTNYGYTF; J: TRBJ1-2; V: TRBV4-3; size: few; D: .
DNA: TGCAGTGCTATTAGCAGCATCCATCAGCCCCAGCATTTT; CDR3: CSAISSIHQPQHF; J: TRBJ1-5; V: TRBV20-1; size: once; D: .
DNA: TGTGCCAGCCACAGGGGGCTTTCCTACGAGCAGTACTTC; CDR3: CASHRGLSYEQYF; J: TRBJ2-7; V: TRBV2; size: many; D: TRBD1
DNA: TGTGCCAGCAGTCGGGGGGCGGGGAACCAGCCCCAGCATTTT; CDR3: CASSRGAGNQPQHF; J: TRBJ1-5; V: TRBV12-3/TRBV12-4; size: many; D: .
DNA: TGTGCCAGTATTGGGGAAAAACTGTTTTTT; CDR3: CASIGEKLFF; J: TRBJ1-4; V: TRBV19; size: .; D: .
DNA: TGTGCCAGCATGGCACAGGGGAACTATGGCTACACCTTC; CDR3: CASMAQGNYGYTF; J: TRBJ1-2; V: TRBV5-6; size: .; D: TRBD1
DNA: TGTGCCAGTAGTGTGCAGGATTCGAACACTAAAGCTTTCTTT; CDR3: CASSVQDSNTKAFF; J: TRBJ1-1; V: TRBV19; size: .; D: .
DNA: TGTGCCAGCAGCTTAGCGAACAGGGAAGCTTTCTTT; CDR3: CASSLANREAFF; J: TRBJ1-1; V: TRBV7-9; size: few; D: .